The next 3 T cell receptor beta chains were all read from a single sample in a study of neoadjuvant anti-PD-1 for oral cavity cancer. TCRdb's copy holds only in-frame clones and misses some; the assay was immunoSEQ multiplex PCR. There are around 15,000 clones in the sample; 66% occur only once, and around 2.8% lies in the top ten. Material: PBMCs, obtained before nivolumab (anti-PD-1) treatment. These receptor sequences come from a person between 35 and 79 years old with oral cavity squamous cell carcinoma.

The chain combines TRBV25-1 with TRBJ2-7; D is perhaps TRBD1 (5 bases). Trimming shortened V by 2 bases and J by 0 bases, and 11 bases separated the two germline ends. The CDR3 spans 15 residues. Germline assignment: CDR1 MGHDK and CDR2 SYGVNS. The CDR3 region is CASSEGPGHSYEQYF. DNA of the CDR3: TGTGCCAGCAGTGAAGGCCCAGGGCACTCCTACGAGCAGTACTTC.

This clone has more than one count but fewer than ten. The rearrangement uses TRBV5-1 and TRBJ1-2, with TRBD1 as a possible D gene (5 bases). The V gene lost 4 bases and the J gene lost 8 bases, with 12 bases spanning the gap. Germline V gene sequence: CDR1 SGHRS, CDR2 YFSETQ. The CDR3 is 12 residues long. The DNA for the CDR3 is TGCGCCAGCAGCCCCGAGTGGGGGGGCTACACCTTC. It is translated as CASSPEWGGYTF. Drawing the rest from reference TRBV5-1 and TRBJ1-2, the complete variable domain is KAGVTQTPRYLIKTRGQQVTLSCSPISGHRSVSWYQQTPGQGLQFLFEYFSETQRNKGNFPGRFSGRQFSNSRSEMNVSTLELGDSALYLCASSPEWGGYTFGSGTRLTVV.

Here the CDR3 DNA reads TGTGCCACGGACCCCGGGACGGCTAACTATGGCTACACCTTC. The encoded protein is CATDPGTANYGYTF. The V gene is TRBV11-2, the J gene TRBJ1-2; D is perhaps TRBD1 (5 bases). The ends were cut back, 10 bases at V and 0 bases at J, with 15 bases in the middle. In germline, CDR1 is SGHAT, CDR2 FQNNGV. The CDR3 runs 14 residues.